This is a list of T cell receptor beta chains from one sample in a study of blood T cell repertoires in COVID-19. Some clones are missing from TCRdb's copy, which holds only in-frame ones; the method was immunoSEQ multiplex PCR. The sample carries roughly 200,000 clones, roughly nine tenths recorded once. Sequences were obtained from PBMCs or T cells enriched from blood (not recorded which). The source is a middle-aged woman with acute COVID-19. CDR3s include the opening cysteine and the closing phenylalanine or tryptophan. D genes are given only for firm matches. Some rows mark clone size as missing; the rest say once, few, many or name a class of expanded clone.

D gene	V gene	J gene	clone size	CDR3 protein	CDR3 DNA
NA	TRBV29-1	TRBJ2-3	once	CSVQDRFSSTDTQYF	TGCAGCGTCCAAGACAGGTTTTCTAGCACAGATACGCAGTATTTT
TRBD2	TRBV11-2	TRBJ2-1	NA	CASSSTSGAPLEQFF	TGTGCCAGCAGCTCGACTAGCGGGGCCCCCCTAGAGCAGTTCTTC
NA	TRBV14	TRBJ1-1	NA	CASSGANTEAFF	TGTGCCAGCAGCGGGGCCAACACTGAAGCTTTCTTT
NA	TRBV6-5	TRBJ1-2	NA	CATTASGTYGYTF	TGTGCCACCACTGCCTCAGGGACTTATGGCTACACCTTC
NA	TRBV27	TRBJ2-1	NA	CASSALAYSYNEQFF	TGTGCCAGCAGTGCTCTAGCGTACTCCTACAATGAGCAGTTCTTC
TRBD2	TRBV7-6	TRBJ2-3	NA	CASSLEDLAGTDTQYF	TGTGCCAGCAGCTTAGAGGATCTAGCGGGAACAGATACGCAGTATTTT
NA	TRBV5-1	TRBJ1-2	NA	CASGLTDGAHGYTF	TGCGCCAGCGGCCTGACAGATGGGGCTCATGGCTACACCTTC
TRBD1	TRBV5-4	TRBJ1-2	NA	CASSISTGGVYGYTF	TGTGCCAGCAGCATCTCAACAGGGGGTGTCTATGGCTACACCTTC
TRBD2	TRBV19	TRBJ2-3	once	CASSTRGSTDTQYF	TGTGCCAGTAGTACGCGGGGGAGCACAGATACGCAGTATTTT
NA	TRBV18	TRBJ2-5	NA	CASSPDRAQETQYF	TGTGCCAGCTCTCCCGACAGAGCCCAAGAGACCCAGTACTTC
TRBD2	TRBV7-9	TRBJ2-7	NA	CASSPPLAGVYEQYF	TGTGCCAGCAGCCCCCCTTTAGCGGGGGTCTACGAGCAGTACTTC
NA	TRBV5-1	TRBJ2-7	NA	CASSPELGWSYEQYF	TGCGCCAGCAGCCCGGAATTAGGTTGGAGCTACGAGCAGTACTTC
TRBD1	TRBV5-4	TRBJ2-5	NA	CASSLDRGQQETQYF	TGTGCCAGCAGCTTGGACAGGGGGCAGCAAGAGACCCAGTACTTC
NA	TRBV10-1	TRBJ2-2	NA	CASSEGDLRDGELFF	TGCGCCAGCAGTGAGGGGGACTTACGGGACGGGGAGCTGTTTTTT
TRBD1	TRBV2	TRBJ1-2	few	CASSAGQGWRRAKGYTF	TGTGCCAGCAGTGCGGGACAGGGGTGGCGAAGGGCTAAGGGCTACACCTTC
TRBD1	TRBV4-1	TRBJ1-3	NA	CASSDRAGNTIYF	TGCGCCAGCAGCGACAGGGCCGGAAACACCATATATTTT
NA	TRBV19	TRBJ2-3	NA	CASSIGDTSPTGDTQYF	TGTGCCAGTAGTATAGGTGACACCTCCCCAACCGGAGATACGCAGTATTTT
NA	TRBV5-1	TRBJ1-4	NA	CASSLVGRGSHEKLFF	TGCGCCAGCAGCTTGGTCGGGAGAGGGAGTCATGAAAAACTGTTTTTT